The next 9 T cell receptor beta chains were all read from a single sample in a study of T cell responses to AZD1222 COVID-19 vaccine. The data were produced by immunoSEQ multiplex PCR, yet TCRdb's version contains in-frame clones alone and is incomplete. The sample records some 160,000 clones, approximately 93% being singletons. The material sequenced was peripheral blood, taken on day 0 of AZD1222 vaccination. Receptors were obtained from an adult in good health.

The genes are TRBV18 and TRBJ2-3, with 8 bases lining up with TRBD1. J gave up 0 bases and V 2 bases, and 4 bases lay outside the gene matches. CDR1 is KGHSH and CDR2 is LQKENI in the germline V gene. This CDR3 spans 16 amino acids. CDR3 sequence (DNA): TGTGCCAGCTCACCAATAACAGGGGGGAGCACAGATACGCAGTATTTT. This encodes CASSPITGGSTDTQYF.

The chain links TRBV19 to TRBJ1-5, with 8 bases fitting TRBD1. Germline V gene lookup returns CDR1 LNHDA and CDR2 SQIVND (reference sequence). The CDR3 totals 15 residues. The V segment lost 6 bases and the J segment 4 bases; nucleotides outside the gene matches: 8. The chain's CDR3 is CASRGGGQVNQPQHF. The DNA of the CDR3 is TGTGCCAGTAGGGGCGGGGGACAGGTGAATCAGCCCCAGCATTTT.

The genes are TRBV5-4 and TRBJ2-7; either TRBD1 or TRBD2 may fit D (5 bases each). The CDR3 has 15 residues. V was shortened by 4 bases and J by 0 bases, with 14 bases between the two germline ends. CDR1 SGHNT and CDR2 YYREEE come from the germline V gene (reference sequence). The CDR3 region has the DNA TGTGCCAGCAGCCAAGACAGCGGCCTCTCCTACGAGCAGTACTTC. It codes for CASSQDSGLSYEQYF. Looking up the rest from reference TRBV5-4 and TRBJ2-7 gives the full variable domain: ETGVTQSPTHLIKTRGQQVTLRCSSQSGHNTVSWYQQALGQGPQFIFQYYREEENGRGNFPPRFSGLQFPNYSSELNVNALELDDSALYLCASSQDSGLSYEQYFGPGTRLTVT.

The chain has TRBV10-3 and TRBJ2-1, with D maybe TRBD2 (6 bases). The germline V and J ends were trimmed by 10 bases and 1 base, with 20 bases remaining between them. CDR3 size: 16 residues. CDR1 and CDR2 from the germline V gene are ENHRY and SYGVKD. Written as DNA, the CDR3 is TGTGCCACCTCATCCGTATCGGGAGCGTCCTACAATGAGCAGTTCTTC. Amino acids: CATSSVSGASYNEQFF.

This clone was counted a single time. A read error may account for a junction end that differs from germline. This rearrangement joins TRBV7-9 to TRBJ1-1; the match to TRBD1 covers 7 bases. Germline V lookup: CDR1 SEHNR, CDR2 FQNEAQ (reference sequence). The length of the CDR3 is 12 residues. The CDR3 DNA is TGTGCCAGCAGCAGTAGGGGGCTAAGTAACTCCTTT. Amino acids: CASSSRGLSNSF.

About this clone itself: Other DNA sequences in the sample encode the same CDR3. V is TRBV5-1 and J is TRBJ1-2, with D unclear. The CDR3 sequence is 13 residues long. Germline V gives CDR1 SGHRS, CDR2 YFSETQ. V shed 0 bases and J shed 2 bases, with 5 bases lying between them. In DNA form, the CDR3 reads TGCGCCAGCAGCTTGGGAGAAAACTATGGCTACACCTTC. It specifies CASSLGENYGYTF.

The chain's CDR3 is CAISPGQQSYNEQFF. CDR3 sequence (DNA): TGTGCCATCAGTCCGGGACAGCAATCCTACAATGAGCAGTTCTTC. This rearrangement joins TRBV10-3 to TRBJ2-1, with 7 bases aligning to TRBD1. Germline V gene sequence: CDR1 ENHRY, CDR2 SYGVKD. The CDR3 consists of 15 residues. The trim removed 5 bases at V and 1 base at J, leaving 5 bases unmatched.

The gene calls are TRBV16 and TRBJ1-2; 9 bases map to TRBD1. From germline, CDR1 is KGHSY and CDR2 FQNENV. CDR3 length: 15 amino acids. Germline trimming cut 4 bases from V and 4 bases from J; bases unmatched to any gene: 7. Here the CDR3 reads CASSPTTGGSYGYTF. The CDR3 nucleotides read TGTGCCAGCAGCCCAACGACAGGGGGTAGCTATGGCTACACCTTC.

V gene TRBV29-1 combines with J gene TRBJ2-7; D perhaps matches TRBD2 (7 bases). CDR3 length: 16 amino acids. Germline CDR1 and CDR2: SQVTM and ANQGSEA. Trimming removed 5 bases from V and 3 bases from J, with 23 bases in between. The CDR3 DNA follows: TGCAGCGTTAAGTTTATCGGGGGGCCCAATCACTACGAGCAGTACTTC. Its translation: CSVKFIGGPNHYEQYF.